Listed below are T cell receptor beta chains from one sample, sequenced in a study of blood T cell repertoires in COVID-19. This table comes from immunoSEQ multiplex PCR, and its TCRdb copy is limited to in-frame clones, with some not included. Counted here are some 250,000 clones, 86% occurring once; the ten biggest clones make up 6.2%. Sequencing used peripheral blood. The receptors were sampled from a man in his 60s with acute or convalescent COVID-19. CDR3s leave out the opening cysteine and the closing phenylalanine or tryptophan. The order of the fields is CDR3 length, V gene, J gene, CDR3 protein.

>13|TRBV20-1|TRBJ1-5
SASKRDRSNQPQH
>14|TRBV25-1|TRBJ1-5
ASSPQAGPSNQPQH
>11|TRBV12-3/TRBV12-4|TRBJ1-6
ASKDSTNSPLH
>13|TRBV30|TRBJ1-4
AWTLRGDMGEKLF
>15|TRBV7-9|TRBJ2-3
ASSTPPGLRSTDTQY
>9|TRBV29-1|TRBJ1-2
SVETGERYT
>13|TRBV5-3|TRBJ2-7
ARSATSGNSYEQY
>11|TRBV29-1|TRBJ2-1
SVDGRGYNEQF
>11|TRBV5-8|TRBJ2-1
ASSSRAGDEQF
>12|TRBV2|TRBJ2-7
ASKGDRGPDEQY
>9|TRBV5-6|TRBJ2-7
ASGHRNEQY
>14|TRBV18|TRBJ1-5
ASSTGQGASNQPQH
>14|TRBV19|TRBJ1-2
ASSTGRTITNYGYT
>12|TRBV18|TRBJ2-5
ASSLGTTQETQY
>12|TRBV5-3|TRBJ2-5
ARSLGQKKETQY
>12|TRBV29-1|TRBJ2-3
SVVIDFSTDTQY
>13|TRBV5-1|TRBJ2-1
ASSLLAGGYNEQF
>15|TRBV4-2|TRBJ1-2
ASSQGMGQGSNYGYT
>13|TRBV19|TRBJ1-6
ASSITAGDDSPLH
>11|TRBV3-1/TRBV3-2|TRBJ1-5
ASSQGIQGFHH
>12|TRBV15|TRBJ1-6
ATSRGFDNSPLH
>15|TRBV11-2|TRBJ2-7
ASRAPGQGKKSYEQY
>14|TRBV7-2|TRBJ1-3
ASSLGRQRQGNTIY
>16|TRBV4-2|TRBJ2-1
ASSQEPAGLAGYNEQF
>14|TRBV28|TRBJ1-4
ASARDGSGLSEKLF
>12|TRBV6-5|TRBJ1-1
ASRSGTENTEAF
>14|TRBV5-4|TRBJ1-4
ASSNAGGTINEKLF
>13|TRBV21-1|TRBJ2-1
ASSRPGQSLNEQF
>13|TRBV5-1|TRBJ2-1
ASSLGLAGAHEQF
>13|TRBV5-4|TRBJ1-2
ASSPPEGISYGYT
>15|TRBV7-9|TRBJ2-2
ASSPVGTGARGGELF
>14|TRBV5-4|TRBJ2-2
ASSPYRGRNTGELF
>11|TRBV29-1|TRBJ2-4
SATGTGGNIQY
>10|TRBV7-9|TRBJ1-1
ASIDRPTEAF
>13|TRBV20-1|TRBJ2-5
SASGTSGLQETQY
>13|TRBV27|TRBJ2-7
ASRDGGSSSYEQY
>13|TRBV29-1|TRBJ2-1
SVDRREGPDNEQF
>12|TRBV6-5|TRBJ2-7
ASSYSRLAYEQY
>12|TRBV9|TRBJ1-4
ASSVAGGNEKLF
>10|TRBV29-1|TRBJ1-2
SAQGAGYGYT
>14|TRBV7-2|TRBJ2-3
ASSLNPGQYTDTQY
>13|TRBV25-1|TRBJ2-1
ASSLGQRPYNEQF
>14|TRBV27|TRBJ2-3
ASSLWAGGSTDTQY
>13|TRBV4-2|TRBJ1-2
ASSQADRAGYGYT
>14|TRBV9|TRBJ2-4
ASSAGTGGLKNIQY
>14|TRBV9|TRBJ2-7
ASSAFRTGTPYEQY
>11|TRBV19|TRBJ2-3
ASSRLYTDTQY
>13|TRBV5-1|TRBJ2-5
ASSLGVREGETQY
>12|TRBV2|TRBJ2-5
ASSLTSGRKTQY
>11|TRBV5-4|TRBJ1-2
ASSPGTGYGYT
>16|TRBV10-3|TRBJ2-3
AISESRTSGPLTDTQY
>14|TRBV28|TRBJ2-1
ASRTRDRGGFNEQF
>13|TRBV6-5|TRBJ1-2
ASRTSWKGDYGYT